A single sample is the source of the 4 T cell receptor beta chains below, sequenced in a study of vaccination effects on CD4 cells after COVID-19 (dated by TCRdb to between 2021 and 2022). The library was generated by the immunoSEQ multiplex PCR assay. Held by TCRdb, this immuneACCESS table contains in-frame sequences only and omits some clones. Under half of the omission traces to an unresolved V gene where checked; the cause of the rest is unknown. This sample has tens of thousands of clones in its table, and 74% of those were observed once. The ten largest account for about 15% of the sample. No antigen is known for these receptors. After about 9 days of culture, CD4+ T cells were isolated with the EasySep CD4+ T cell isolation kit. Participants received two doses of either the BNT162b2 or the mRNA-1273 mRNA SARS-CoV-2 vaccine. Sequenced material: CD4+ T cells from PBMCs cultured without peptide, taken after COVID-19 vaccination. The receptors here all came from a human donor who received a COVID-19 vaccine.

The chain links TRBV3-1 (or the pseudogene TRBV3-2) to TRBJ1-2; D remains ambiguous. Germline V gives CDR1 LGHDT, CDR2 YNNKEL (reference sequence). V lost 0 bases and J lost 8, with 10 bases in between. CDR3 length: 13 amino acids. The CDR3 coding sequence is TGTGCCAGCAGCCAAGACGAAGGCCGGGGCTACACCTTC. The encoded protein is CASSQDEGRGYTF.

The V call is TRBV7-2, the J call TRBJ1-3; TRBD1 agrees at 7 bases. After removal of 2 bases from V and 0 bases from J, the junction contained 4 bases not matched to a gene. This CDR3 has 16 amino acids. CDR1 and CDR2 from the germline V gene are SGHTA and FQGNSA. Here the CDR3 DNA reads TGTGCCAGCAGCTTACTCGGGACAGCCTCTGGAAACACCATATATTTT. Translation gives CASSLLGTASGNTIYF.

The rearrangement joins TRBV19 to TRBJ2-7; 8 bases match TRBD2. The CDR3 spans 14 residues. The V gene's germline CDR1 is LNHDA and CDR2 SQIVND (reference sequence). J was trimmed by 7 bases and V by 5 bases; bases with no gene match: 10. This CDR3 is CASSLAGGLGEQYF. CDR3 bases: TGTGCCAGTAGTCTGGCGGGAGGTCTCGGGGAGCAGTACTTC. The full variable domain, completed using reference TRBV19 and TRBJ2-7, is DGGITQSPKYLFRKEGQNVTLSCEQNLNHDAMYWYRQDPGQGLRLIYYSQIVNDFQKGDIAEGYSVSREKKESFPLTVTSAQKNPTAFYLCASSLAGGLGEQYFGPGTRLTVT.

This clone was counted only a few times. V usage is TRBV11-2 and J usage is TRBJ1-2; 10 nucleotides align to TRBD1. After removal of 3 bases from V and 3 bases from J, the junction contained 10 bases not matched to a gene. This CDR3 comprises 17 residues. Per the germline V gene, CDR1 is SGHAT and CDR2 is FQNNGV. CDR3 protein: CASSLDRGTMWHYGYTF. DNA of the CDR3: TGTGCCAGCAGCTTGGACAGGGGGACAATGTGGCACTATGGCTACACCTTC.